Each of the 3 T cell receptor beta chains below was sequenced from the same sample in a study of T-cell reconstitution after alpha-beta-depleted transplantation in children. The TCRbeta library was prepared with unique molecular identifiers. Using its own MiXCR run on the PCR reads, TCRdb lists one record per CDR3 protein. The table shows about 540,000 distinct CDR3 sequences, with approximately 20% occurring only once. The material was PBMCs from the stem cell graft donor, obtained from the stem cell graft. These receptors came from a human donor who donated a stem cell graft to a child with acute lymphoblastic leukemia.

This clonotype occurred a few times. The CDR3 coding sequence is TGTGCCAGCAGCAAGACTAGCGGGAGGCCCCATGAGCAGTTCTTC. Protein product: CASSKTSGRPHEQFF. This chain links TRBV2 with TRBJ2-1, with TRBD2 matching 13 bases. Per the germline V gene, CDR1 is SNHLY and CDR2 is FYNNEI. This CDR3 is built from 15 residues. Unmatched junction bases numbered 7, after V lost 6 bases and J lost 8 bases.

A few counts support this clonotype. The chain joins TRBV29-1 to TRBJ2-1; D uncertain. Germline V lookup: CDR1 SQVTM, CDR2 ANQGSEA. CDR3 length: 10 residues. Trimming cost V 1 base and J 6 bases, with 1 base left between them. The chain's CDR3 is CSVEVNEQFF. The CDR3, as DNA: TGCAGCGTTGAAGTCAATGAGCAGTTCTTC.

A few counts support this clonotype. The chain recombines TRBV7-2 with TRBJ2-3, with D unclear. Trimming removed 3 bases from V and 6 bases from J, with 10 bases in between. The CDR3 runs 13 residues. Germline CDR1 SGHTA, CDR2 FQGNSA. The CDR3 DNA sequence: TGTGCCAGCAGCTTGAAAAGATGGGATACGCAGTATTTT. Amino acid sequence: CASSLKRWDTQYF.